Following are 30 T cell receptor beta chains from one sample sequenced in a study of blood T cell dynamics during melanoma immunotherapy. Time point here: pre-treatment baseline. Profiled with immunoSEQ multiplex PCR; TCRdb holds only in-frame clones, not every one. Of more than 8,500 clones listed, around 86% are singletons. The sample consisted of blood, taken from a patient treated with checkpoint blockade. The receptor source for this set is a human donor with melanoma.

V gene TRBV5-4 combines with J gene TRBJ1-3; D remains unclear. V gave up 2 bases and J gave up 3 bases, with 0 bases separating them. Germline assignment: CDR1 SGHNT and CDR2 YYREEE (reference sequence). This CDR3 contains 11 residues. DNA for the CDR3: TGTGCCAGCAGCTTTGGAAACACCATATATTTT. It codes for CASSFGNTIYF.

The V and J genes are TRBV28 and TRBJ2-4, with D possibly being TRBD1 (5 bases). The germline V and J ends were trimmed by 5 bases and 1 base, with 12 bases remaining between them. The germline V gene encodes CDR1 MDHEN and CDR2 SYDVKM. The CDR3 length is 15 residues. CDR3 sequence: CASSPMTDAKNIQYF. In nucleotides, the CDR3 is TGTGCCAGCAGTCCAATGACAGACGCCAAAAACATTCAGTACTTC.

As regards this clone: Other DNA sequences in this specimen translate into the identical CDR3. This chain connects TRBV9 to TRBJ2-7; D may match TRBD1 or TRBD2 (6 bases each). Germline V lookup: CDR1 SGDLS, CDR2 YYNGEE. The V and J ends lost 0 bases and 3 bases respectively, with 13 bases between them. This CDR3 is built from 15 residues. The CDR3 DNA sequence: TGTGCCAGCAGCGTAGGTAGGGGGGCCCACTACGAGCAGTACTTC. It is translated as CASSVGRGAHYEQYF.

J is TRBJ2-5 and V is TRBV11-2, with D perhaps TRBD1 or TRBD2 (6 bases each). Between the trimmed V and J ends, which lost 1 base and 2 bases, there was a span of 17 bases. This CDR3 has 17 amino acids. Germline assignment: CDR1 SGHAT and CDR2 FQNNGV. CDR3 protein: CASSLVAGGALQETQYF. CDR3 sequence (DNA): TGTGCCAGCAGCTTAGTGGCCGGGGGCGCATTACAAGAGACCCAGTACTTC.

The chain carries TRBV5-1 and TRBJ1-1, with D perhaps matching TRBD1 (5 bases). The CDR3 covers 15 residues. V was cut by 2 bases and J by 2 bases, with 13 bases left in between. CDR1 is SGHRS, CDR2 YFSETQ, per germline. The CDR3 nucleotides are TGCGCCAGCAGCTTACCGAGCGGGGGAAACACTGAAGCTTTCTTT. It is translated as CASSLPSGGNTEAFF.

This clone was detected only a few times. The rearrangement joins TRBV7-8 to TRBJ1-1; possible D gene TRBD1, 6 bases. CDR3 length: 11 amino acids. Germline CDR1 and CDR2: SGHVS and FQNEAQ. V lost 5 bases and J lost 8, with 9 bases in between. In DNA, the CDR3 is TGTGCCAGCAGCCCAGGGACAGAAGCTTTCTTT. Its translation is CASSPGTEAFF. Variable domain in full (rest from reference TRBV7-8 and TRBJ1-1): GAGVSQSPRYKVAKRGQDVALRCDPISGHVSLFWYQQALGQGPEFLTYFQNEAQLDKSGLPSDRFFAERPEGSVSTLKIQRTQQEDSAVYLCASSPGTEAFFGQGTRLTVV.

This chain joins TRBV7-8 and TRBJ1-6; 11 bases match TRBD1. J gave up 9 bases and V 5 bases, and 6 bases lay outside the gene matches. The CDR3 has 15 residues. CDR1 and CDR2 (germline): SGHVS, FQNEAQ. The CDR3 protein is CASSETGTGGSPLHF. The CDR3, as DNA: TGTGCCAGCAGCGAGACCGGGACAGGGGGTTCACCCCTCCACTTT.

This chain joins TRBV5-4 and TRBJ2-3, with TRBD1 identical over 9 bases. V dropped 3 bases and J dropped 3; count of bases not matched to a gene: 5. Germline assignment: CDR1 SGHNT and CDR2 YYREEE (reference sequence). This CDR3 contains 15 residues. CDR3 amino acids: CASSSTGQGTDTQYF. DNA of the CDR3: TGTGCCAGCAGCTCAACGGGACAGGGTACAGATACGCAGTATTTT.

The chain combines TRBV5-1 with TRBJ2-5, with TRBD2 matching 11 bases. This CDR3 comprises 18 residues. Losses at the gene ends were 2 bases for V and 1 base for J; bases not matched to a gene: 10. Germline CDR1 reads SGHRS; CDR2 reads YFSETQ. CDR3 sequence reads: CASSFYRPLAGGQETQYF. DNA for the CDR3: TGCGCCAGCAGCTTCTACCGACCTCTAGCGGGGGGCCAAGAGACCCAGTACTTC.

The V call is TRBV9, the J call TRBJ2-1; 15 bases fit TRBD2. This CDR3 contains 15 residues. The V gene end was trimmed by 4 bases and the J gene end by 8 bases; junction bases not matched to a gene: 4. Per germline, CDR1 SGDLS and CDR2 YYNGEE. The CDR3 DNA reads TGTGCCAGCAGCTCAAGGACTAGCGGGGGGGATGAGCAGTTCTTC. Translated, it gives CASSSRTSGGDEQFF.

This rearrangement joins TRBV2 to TRBJ2-7; a weak D match, TRBD1 (5 bases). There are 11 residues in the CDR3. Trimming took 6 bases from V and 7 from J, leaving 10 bases between them. Germline values: CDR1 SNHLY, CDR2 FYNNEI. The CDR3, as DNA: TGTGCCAGCAGCAGGGTTGAGGAGCAGTACTTC. It yields the protein CASSRVEEQYF.

This chain links TRBV6-1 with TRBJ1-6; no firm D call. Per germline, CDR1 MNHNS and CDR2 SASEGT. The CDR3 is 14 amino acids. The germline V and J ends were trimmed by 5 bases and 8 bases, with 13 bases remaining between them. The CDR3 reads CASSLLRVDSPLHF. CDR3 DNA: TGTGCCAGCAGTTTACTGAGGGTAGATTCACCCCTCCACTTT.

CDR3 residues: CASRTGTGGSYEQYF. The CDR3 DNA reads TGTGCCAGCAGAACCGGGACAGGGGGGTCCTACGAGCAGTACTTC. The chain recombines TRBV5-4 with TRBJ2-5; 11 bases fit TRBD1. Judging by the DNA end, TRBJ2-7 fits better; the J call may be wrong. The CDR3 totals 15 residues. Germline CDR1 SGHNT, CDR2 YYREEE (reference sequence).

This clone was observed once. The chain is built from TRBV12-5 and TRBJ2-3, with D unresolved. V lost 4 bases to trimming and J lost 9 bases, with 11 bases between them. The CDR3 is made up of 12 amino acids. Germline assignment: CDR1 LGHNT and CDR2 FRNRAP. The CDR3 region is CASGSDSATQYF. DNA of the CDR3: TGTGCTAGTGGTTCTGACTCCGCCACGCAGTATTTT.

The chain uses TRBV6-5 and TRBJ2-5, with D possibly being TRBD1 (7 bases). Germline assignment: CDR1 MNHEY and CDR2 SVGAGI. The V end lost 5 bases, the J end lost 11 bases, and 21 bases lay between the germline ends. This CDR3 is built from 14 residues. CDR3 amino acids: CASSPDRARGEQYF. The CDR3 DNA sequence: TGTGCCAGCAGTCCCGACAGGGCGCGGGGTGAGCAGTACTTC.

This clone was counted a single time. The J gene is TRBJ2-7, the V gene TRBV28; TRBD2 agrees at 8 bases. The CDR3 is made up of 17 amino acids. Germline assignment: CDR1 MDHEN and CDR2 SYDVKM. J was trimmed by 5 bases and V by 2 bases; bases with no gene match: 14. CDR3 sequence reads: CASSLTSGGRVRNEQYF. The DNA of the CDR3 is TGTGCCAGCAGTTTAACCAGCGGGGGCCGGGTGAGGAACGAGCAGTACTTC.

The chain is built from TRBV30 and TRBJ2-5, with D perhaps matching TRBD1 or TRBD2 (5 bases each). The CDR3 has 17 amino acids. V was trimmed by 5 bases and J by 4 bases, leaving 26 bases between them. Germline CDR1 and CDR2: GTSNPN and SVGIG (reference sequence). CDR3 DNA: TGTGCCTGGTCATTCAGGACCGGGACGAGAGGGGCAGAGACCCAGTACTTC. It is translated as CAWSFRTGTRGAETQYF. Looking up the rest from reference TRBV30 and TRBJ2-5 gives the full variable domain: SQTIHQWPATLVQPVGSPLSLECTVEGTSNPNLYWYRQAAGRGLQLLFYSVGIGQISSEVPQNLSASRPQDRQFILSSKKLLLSDSGFYLCAWSFRTGTRGAETQYFGPGTRLLVL.

This clone was observed a few times. The chain employs TRBV23-1 and TRBJ2-5; 7 nucleotides match TRBD1. TRBV23-1 carries the ORF label, with uncertain function. V trimming: 4 bases; J trimming: 3 bases; junction bases outside the gene matches: 5. This CDR3 is built from 14 residues. CDR3 bases: TGCGCCAGCAGTCCAACAGGGGATAAAGAGACCCAGTACTTC. Residues: CASSPTGDKETQYF.

V and J are TRBV4-1 and TRBJ2-1; 9 positions match TRBD1. The CDR3 is 16 amino acids. Unmatched junction bases numbered 10, after V lost 0 bases and J lost 10 bases. Germline V gene data show CDR1 as MGHRA and CDR2 as YSYEKL. The CDR3 region is CASSQEEGQGIWEQFF. The CDR3 DNA reads as TGCGCCAGCAGCCAAGAGGAAGGACAGGGGATCTGGGAGCAGTTCTTC.

This clone was observed a single time. V and J are TRBV5-1 and TRBJ1-4; TRBD1 might be the D (5 bases). The CDR3 extends over 14 amino acids. Germline V gives CDR1 SGHRS, CDR2 YFSETQ. V was clipped by 1 base and J by 4 bases, with 8 bases between them. The CDR3 DNA is TGCGCCAGCAGCTTGATCGGGGGTAATGAAAAACTGTTTTTT. Translating it yields CASSLIGGNEKLFF.

The count of this clone is one. The CDR3 DNA sequence: TGCGCCAGCAGCTTGTCTAGCGGGGGGCGTGAGACCCAGTACTTC. The encoded protein is CASSLSSGGRETQYF. The chain links TRBV5-1 to TRBJ2-5; 11 bases agree with TRBD2. Germline-derived CDR1 and CDR2 are SGHRS and YFSETQ. Unmatched junction bases numbered 4, after V lost 1 base and J lost 5 bases. This CDR3 contains 15 residues.

The gene calls are TRBV5-1 and TRBJ1-2, with a tentative D call TRBD1 (5 bases). The CDR3 covers 13 residues. The germline V gene has CDR1 SGHRS and CDR2 YFSETQ. Between the trimmed V and J ends, which lost 4 bases and 3 bases, there was a span of 10 bases. The DNA for the CDR3 is TGCGCCAGCAGCCGGGGGGATGACTATGGCTACACCTTC. It encodes CASSRGDDYGYTF.

Points on this clone: Other DNA sequences in this specimen translate into the identical CDR3. The rearrangement joins TRBV5-1 to TRBJ1-1; maybe TRBD1 (5 bases). This CDR3 has 15 residues. The ends were cut back, 4 bases at V and 1 base at J, with 14 bases in the middle. CDR1 SGHRS and CDR2 YFSETQ come from the germline V gene. CDR3 region: CASSLLGHSNTEAFF. Here the CDR3 DNA reads TGCGCCAGCAGCCTGTTAGGACATTCGAACACTGAAGCTTTCTTT.

The chain links TRBV9 to TRBJ2-5; D gene ambiguous. The CDR3 spans 14 residues. Germline assignment: CDR1 SGDLS and CDR2 YYNGEE. V was pared by 4 bases and J by 5 bases, with 15 bases between. The CDR3 region has the DNA TGTGCCAGCAGCCCAAACGCCGGGTTGGAGACCCAGTACTTC. Its translation is CASSPNAGLETQYF.

The chain carries TRBV28 and TRBJ2-3; D gene ambiguous. V was trimmed by 4 bases and J by 1 base, leaving 18 bases between them. Germline CDR1 MDHEN, CDR2 SYDVKM. This CDR3 has 17 amino acids. The CDR3 protein is CASSSPFRLEGTDTQYF. The CDR3 DNA sequence: TGTGCCAGCAGTTCCCCTTTTCGACTGGAAGGCACAGATACGCAGTATTTT. Filled out from reference TRBV28 and TRBJ2-3, the complete variable domain reads DVKVTQSSRYLVKRTGEKVFLECVQDMDHENMFWYRQDPGLGLRLIYFSYDVKMKEKGDIPEGYSVSREKKERFSLILESASTNQTSMYLCASSSPFRLEGTDTQYFGPGTRLTVL.

The genes are TRBV2 and TRBJ2-3; TRBD2 matches at 9 bases. From germline, CDR1 is SNHLY and CDR2 FYNNEI. CDR3 length equals 16 residues. V trimming: 4 bases; J trimming: 6 bases; junction bases outside the gene matches: 11. The CDR3 spells CASSVGGGAGMDTQYF. The CDR3 bases are TGTGCCAGCAGTGTAGGCGGGGGGGCCGGTATGGATACGCAGTATTTT.

A single count supports this clone. The chain is built from TRBV5-1 and TRBJ1-5, with D tentatively TRBD1 (5 bases). This CDR3 has 14 amino acids. CDR1 SGHRS and CDR2 YFSETQ come from the germline V gene. V dropped 4 bases and J dropped 4 bases, with 12 bases sitting between them. This chain's CDR3 is CASSTMGGNQPQHF. The CDR3 region has the DNA TGCGCCAGCAGCACGATGGGGGGGAATCAGCCCCAGCATTTT.

The V gene is TRBV9, the J gene TRBJ2-5; the D gene is possibly TRBD1 (5 bases). This CDR3 comprises 15 residues. Germline loops: CDR1 SGDLS, CDR2 YYNGEE. V was pared by 4 bases and J by 5 bases, with 18 bases between. This CDR3 reads CASSPYGQGMETQYF. In DNA form, the CDR3 reads TGTGCCAGCAGCCCCTACGGACAAGGGATGGAGACCCAGTACTTC. Together with reference TRBV9 and TRBJ2-5, the CDR3 gives the full variable domain: DSGVTQTPKHLITATGQRVTLRCSPRSGDLSVYWYQQSLDQGLQFLIQYYNGEERAKGNILERFSAQQFPDLHSELNLSSLELGDSALYFCASSPYGQGMETQYFGPGTRLLVL.

The chain has TRBV6-6 and TRBJ1-4; the match to TRBD1 covers 9 bases. Germline V gives CDR1 MNHNY, CDR2 SVGAGI (reference sequence). The length of the CDR3 is 14 residues. V was clipped by 5 bases and J by 8 bases; unmatched bases: 6. CDR3 amino acids: CASSPGQGREKLFF. CDR3 bases: TGTGCCAGCAGTCCAGGACAGGGGAGAGAAAAACTGTTTTTT.

This sequence joins TRBV2 and TRBJ1-2; D remains unclear. Trimming shortened V by 7 bases and J by 5 bases, and 14 bases separated the two germline ends. Per the germline V gene, CDR1 is SNHLY and CDR2 is FYNNEI. The CDR3 contains 13 residues. CDR3 sequence: CASIAGVDYGYTF. Here the CDR3 DNA reads TGTGCCAGCATTGCAGGCGTCGATTATGGCTACACCTTC.